These 10 T cell receptor beta chains were sequenced from one sample in a study of a mutant IDH1 vaccine in newly diagnosed glioma. Their target antigens are unknown. Time point reported: week 11, during vaccination. The investigators gave 300 ug of mutant IDH1 20-mer peptide in each vaccine dose, together with topical imiquimod. Clones were read by immunoSEQ multiplex PCR, and TCRdb kept only the in-frame ones, dropping some. The sample contains tens of thousands of clones, about four fifths of which appear only once. The sample here was PBMCs, taken from a glioma patient whose treatment included an IDH1 peptide vaccine. These receptors were taken from a woman aged 50 to 60 with glioma.

The V call is TRBV27, the J call TRBJ2-7; TRBD2 is a possible D gene (5 bases). The CDR3 has 13 residues. Deletions cut 2 bases from V and 5 bases from J, with 10 bases between. Germline values: CDR1 MNHEY, CDR2 SMNVEV (reference sequence). CDR3 in DNA: TGTGCCAGCAGTTTACGAGGGATCCACGAGCAGTACTTC. It codes for CASSLRGIHEQYF.

This clone was detected only once. The chain links TRBV5-1 to TRBJ2-7, with a possible D match to TRBD1 (6 bases). CDR3 length: 13 amino acids. The germline gives CDR1 SGHRS, CDR2 YFSETQ. Between the trimmed V and J ends, which lost 4 bases and 4 bases, there was a span of 12 bases. The CDR3 sequence is CASSLGQLYEQYF. CDR3 sequence (DNA): TGCGCCAGCAGCCTAGGACAGTTATACGAGCAGTACTTC. Full variable domain (missing parts from reference TRBV5-1 and TRBJ2-7): KAGVTQTPRYLIKTRGQQVTLSCSPISGHRSVSWYQQTPGQGLQFLFEYFSETQRNKGNFPGRFSGRQFSNSRSEMNVSTLELGDSALYLCASSLGQLYEQYFGPGTRLTVT.

V is TRBV19 and J is TRBJ1-5; D is ambiguous. V dropped 6 bases and J dropped 1 base, with 22 bases sitting between them. The length of the CDR3 is 18 residues. Germline V gene data show CDR1 as LNHDA and CDR2 as SQIVND (reference sequence). The CDR3 spells CASSHREAGSSSNQPQHF. CDR3 bases: TGTGCCAGTAGCCACCGCGAGGCGGGGTCCAGCAGCAATCAGCCCCAGCATTTT. Filled out from reference TRBV19 and TRBJ1-5, the complete variable domain reads DGGITQSPKYLFRKEGQNVTLSCEQNLNHDAMYWYRQDPGQGLRLIYYSQIVNDFQKGDIAEGYSVSREKKESFPLTVTSAQKNPTAFYLCASSHREAGSSSNQPQHFGDGTRLSIL.

The chain has TRBV6-1 and TRBJ1-5; 9 bases match TRBD1. The CDR3 consists of 15 residues. Per the germline V gene, CDR1 is MNHNS and CDR2 is SASEGT. V trimming: 7 bases; J trimming: 2 bases; junction bases outside the gene matches: 6. Here the CDR3 reads CASNPTGGGNQPQHF. As DNA, the CDR3 is TGTGCCAGCAACCCGACAGGGGGAGGCAATCAGCCCCAGCATTTT.

This chain links TRBV6-1 with TRBJ2-3, with TRBD1 matching over 10 bases. The germline V gene encodes CDR1 MNHNS and CDR2 SASEGT. CDR3 length: 16 amino acids. V was clipped by 4 bases and J by 0 bases; unmatched bases: 4. CDR3 sequence: CASSGDRGGSTDTQYF. DNA for the CDR3: TGTGCCAGCAGTGGGGACAGGGGCGGGAGCACAGATACGCAGTATTTT.

The chain combines TRBV25-1 with TRBJ2-3; D gene ambiguous. CDR1 and CDR2 (germline): MGHDK, SYGVNS. Trimming took off 1 base at V and 3 bases at J, with 14 bases between the two ends. This CDR3 has 16 amino acids. As DNA, the CDR3 is TGTGCCAGCAGTGAATCCCAGCGAGGCCCTACAGATACGCAGTATTTT. Translation: CASSESQRGPTDTQYF.

This clone was counted a single time. Other DNA sequences in the same sample also yield this CDR3. J is TRBJ1-6 and V is TRBV11-2; D uncertain. Trimming took 1 base from V and 0 from J, leaving 4 bases between them. From germline, CDR1 is SGHAT and CDR2 FQNNGV. The CDR3 is 15 amino acids. CDR3 in DNA: TGTGCCAGCAGCTTAGGGAGCTCCTATAATTCACCCCTCCACTTT. Translated, it gives CASSLGSSYNSPLHF.

This chain joins TRBV19 and TRBJ1-1; D is perhaps TRBD1 (6 bases). Trimming stripped 6 bases from V and 0 bases from J, with 14 bases between. Germline CDR1 is LNHDA and CDR2 is SQIVND (reference sequence). CDR3 length: 15 residues. DNA of the CDR3: TGTGCCAGTAGGGGAACGGACAGCCTGAACACTGAAGCTTTCTTT. It specifies CASRGTDSLNTEAFF.

The J gene is TRBJ1-2, the V gene TRBV7-9; 8 bases fit TRBD1. The CDR3 covers 14 residues. J gave up 2 bases and V 2 bases, and 1 base lay outside the gene matches. Germline CDR1 and CDR2: SEHNR and FQNEAQ (reference sequence). The CDR3 DNA reads as TGTGCCAGCAGCTTAACAGGGGGGAACTATGGCTACACCTTC. Its translation is CASSLTGGNYGYTF.

The genes are TRBV30 and TRBJ1-5, with 8 bases identical to TRBD1. CDR3 length: 15 amino acids. Germline CDR1 and CDR2: GTSNPN and SVGIG (reference sequence). The junction had 9 bases not matched to a gene; V was cut back by 1 base and J by 7 bases. The CDR3 nucleotides read TGTGCCTGGAGTGCCCCAGGGACAGGAGGGCAGCCCCAGCATTTT. It encodes CAWSAPGTGGQPQHF.